This T cell receptor (beta chain) is from a study of T cells after yellow fever vaccination. This clonotype was detected only a few times. TCRdb redid the calling of the 5' RACE reads with MiXCR, one entry per CDR3 protein. The sample includes some 220,000 distinct CDR3 sequences, more than 3% of them seen just once. Germline lookup yields CDR1 LNHDA and CDR2 SQIVND (reference sequence). The CDR3 loop spans 13 amino acids. V was shortened by 3 bases and J by 0 bases, with 5 bases between the two germline ends. This receptor was taken from a man aged 18 to 30 who received the YFV17D yellow fever vaccine. The rearrangement joins TRBV19 to TRBJ1-1; D is unclear. Here the sequenced sample was CD4+ T cells sorted from PBMCs, taken 10 days after the yellow fever booster vaccination. The CDR3 spells CASSIAMNTEAFF. As DNA, the CDR3 is TGTGCCAGTAGTATCGCCATGAACACTGAAGCTTTCTTT.